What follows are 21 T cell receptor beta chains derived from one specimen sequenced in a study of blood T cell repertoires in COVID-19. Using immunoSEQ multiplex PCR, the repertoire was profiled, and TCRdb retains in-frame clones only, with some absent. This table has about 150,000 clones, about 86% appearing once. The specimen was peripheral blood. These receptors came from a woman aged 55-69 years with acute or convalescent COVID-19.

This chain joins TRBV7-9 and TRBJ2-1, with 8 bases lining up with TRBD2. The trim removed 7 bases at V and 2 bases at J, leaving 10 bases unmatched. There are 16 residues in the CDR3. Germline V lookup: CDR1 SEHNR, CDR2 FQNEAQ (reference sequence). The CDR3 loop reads CASTLRRGVTYNEQFF. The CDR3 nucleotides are TGTGCCAGCACCTTGCGGCGGGGGGTAACCTACAATGAGCAGTTCTTC. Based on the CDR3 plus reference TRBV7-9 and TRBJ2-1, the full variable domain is DTGVSQNPRHKITKRGQNVTFRCDPISEHNRLYWYRQTLGQGPEFLTYFQNEAQLEKSRLLSDRFSAERPKGSFSTLEIQRTEQGDSAMYLCASTLRRGVTYNEQFFGPGTRLTVL.

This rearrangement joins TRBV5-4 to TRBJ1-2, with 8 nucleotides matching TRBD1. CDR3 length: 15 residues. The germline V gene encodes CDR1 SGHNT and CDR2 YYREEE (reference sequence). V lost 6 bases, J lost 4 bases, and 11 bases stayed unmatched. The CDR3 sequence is CASNSRQGRGYGYTF. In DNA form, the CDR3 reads TGTGCCAGCAACTCCAGACAGGGGAGGGGCTATGGCTACACCTTC.

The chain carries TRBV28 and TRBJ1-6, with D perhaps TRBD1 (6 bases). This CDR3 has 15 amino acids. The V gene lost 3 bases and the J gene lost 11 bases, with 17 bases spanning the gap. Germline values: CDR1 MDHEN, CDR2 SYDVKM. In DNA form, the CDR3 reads TGTGCCAGCAGTTTGGCCGGGCAGGGGTATCCACCCCTCCACTTT. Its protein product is CASSLAGQGYPPLHF.

CDR3 bases: TGTGCCAGCAGCCCCGGACTAGCGGGGGGGAATGAGCAGTTCTTC. It is translated as CASSPGLAGGNEQFF. The chain has TRBV11-1 and TRBJ2-1; the match to TRBD2 covers 15 bases. Germline-derived CDR1 and CDR2 are SGHAT and FQDESV (reference sequence). This CDR3 has 15 amino acids. J gave up 7 bases and V 5 bases, and 3 bases lay outside the gene matches.

The CDR3 is CASSPTGGGSTYGYTF. DNA of the CDR3: TGTGCCAGCTCACCCACTGGGGGCGGGTCCACCTATGGCTACACCTTC. The rearrangement joins TRBV18 to TRBJ1-2; D might be TRBD1 (6 bases). CDR1 is KGHSH, CDR2 LQKENI, per germline. Trimming shortened V by 3 bases and J by 4 bases, and 18 bases separated the two germline ends. CDR3 size: 16 residues.

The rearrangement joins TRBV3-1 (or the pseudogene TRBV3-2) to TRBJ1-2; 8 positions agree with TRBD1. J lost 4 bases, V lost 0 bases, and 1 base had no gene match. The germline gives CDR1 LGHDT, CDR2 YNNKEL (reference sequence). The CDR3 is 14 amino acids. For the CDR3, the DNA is TGTGCCAGCAGCCAAGATGGGACAGGCTATGGCTACACCTTC. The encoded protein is CASSQDGTGYGYTF.

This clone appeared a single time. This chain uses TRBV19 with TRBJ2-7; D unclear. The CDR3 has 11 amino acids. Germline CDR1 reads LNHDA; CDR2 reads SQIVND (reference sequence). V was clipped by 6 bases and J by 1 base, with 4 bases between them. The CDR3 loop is CASSQSYEQYF. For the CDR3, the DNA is TGTGCCAGTAGCCAATCCTACGAGCAGTACTTC.

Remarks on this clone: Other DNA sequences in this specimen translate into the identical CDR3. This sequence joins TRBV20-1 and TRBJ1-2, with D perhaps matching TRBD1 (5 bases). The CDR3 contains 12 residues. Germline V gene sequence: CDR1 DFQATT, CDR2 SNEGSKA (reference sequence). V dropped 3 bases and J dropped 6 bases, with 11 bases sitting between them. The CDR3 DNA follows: TGCAGTGCTAGTCGGCAGGGCAATGGCTACACCTTC. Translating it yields CSASRQGNGYTF.

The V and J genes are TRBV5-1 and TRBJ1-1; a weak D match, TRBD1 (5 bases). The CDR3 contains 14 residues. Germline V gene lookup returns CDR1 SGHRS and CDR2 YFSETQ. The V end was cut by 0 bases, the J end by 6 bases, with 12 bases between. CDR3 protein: CASSLAGTGAEAFF. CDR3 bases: TGCGCCAGCAGCTTGGCCGGGACGGGGGCTGAAGCTTTCTTT.

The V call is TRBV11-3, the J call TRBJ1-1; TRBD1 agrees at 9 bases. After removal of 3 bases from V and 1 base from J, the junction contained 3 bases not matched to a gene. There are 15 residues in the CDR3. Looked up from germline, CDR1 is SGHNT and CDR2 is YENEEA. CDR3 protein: CASSLGQGKNTEAFF. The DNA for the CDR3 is TGTGCCAGCAGCTTGGGACAGGGAAAGAACACTGAAGCTTTCTTT.

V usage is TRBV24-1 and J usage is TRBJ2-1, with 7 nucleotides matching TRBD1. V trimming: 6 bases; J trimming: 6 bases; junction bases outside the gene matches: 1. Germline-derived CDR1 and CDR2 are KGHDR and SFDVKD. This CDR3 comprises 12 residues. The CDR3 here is CATSRTGNEQFF. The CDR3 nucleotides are TGTGCCACCAGTCGGACAGGCAATGAGCAGTTCTTC.

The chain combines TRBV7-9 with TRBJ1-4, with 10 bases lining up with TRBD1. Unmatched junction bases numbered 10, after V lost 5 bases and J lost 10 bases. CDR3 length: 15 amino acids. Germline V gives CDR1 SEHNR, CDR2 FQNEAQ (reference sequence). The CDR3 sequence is CASSTSGTGVGKLFF. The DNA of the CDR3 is TGTGCCAGCAGCACCTCCGGGACAGGGGTTGGAAAACTGTTTTTT.

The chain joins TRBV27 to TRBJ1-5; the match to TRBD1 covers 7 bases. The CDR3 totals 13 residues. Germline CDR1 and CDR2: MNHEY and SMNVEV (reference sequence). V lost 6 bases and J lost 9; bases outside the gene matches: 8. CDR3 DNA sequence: TGTGCCAGCAGCACACAGGGGAGGCTGCCCCAGCATTTT. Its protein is CASSTQGRLPQHF.

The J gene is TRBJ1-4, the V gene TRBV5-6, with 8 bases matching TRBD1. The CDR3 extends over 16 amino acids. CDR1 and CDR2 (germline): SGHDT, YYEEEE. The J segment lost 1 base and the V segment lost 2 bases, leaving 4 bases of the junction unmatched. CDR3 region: CASSFRTGLTNEKLFF. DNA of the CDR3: TGTGCCAGCAGCTTCCGGACAGGGTTAACTAATGAAAAACTGTTTTTT.

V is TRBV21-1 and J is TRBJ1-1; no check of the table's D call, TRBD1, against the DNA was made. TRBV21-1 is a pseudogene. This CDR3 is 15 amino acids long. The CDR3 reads CASSRPLPPGREAFF. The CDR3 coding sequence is TGTGCCAGCAGCCGCCCTCTCCCCCCAGGTAGGGAAGCTTTCTTT.

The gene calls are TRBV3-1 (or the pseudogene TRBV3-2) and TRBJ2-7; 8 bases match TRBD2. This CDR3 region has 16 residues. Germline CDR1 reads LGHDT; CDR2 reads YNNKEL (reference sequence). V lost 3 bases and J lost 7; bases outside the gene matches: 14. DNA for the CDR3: TGTGCCAGCAGCCATTCCTTAGCGGGGAAGGGACGGGAGCAGTACTTC. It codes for CASSHSLAGKGREQYF.

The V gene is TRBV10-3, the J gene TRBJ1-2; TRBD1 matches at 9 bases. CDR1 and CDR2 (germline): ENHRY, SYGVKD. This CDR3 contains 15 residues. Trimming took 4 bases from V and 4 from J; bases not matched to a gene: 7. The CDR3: CAISARDRVIYGYTF. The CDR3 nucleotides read TGTGCCATCAGTGCCCGGGACAGGGTAATCTATGGCTACACCTTC.

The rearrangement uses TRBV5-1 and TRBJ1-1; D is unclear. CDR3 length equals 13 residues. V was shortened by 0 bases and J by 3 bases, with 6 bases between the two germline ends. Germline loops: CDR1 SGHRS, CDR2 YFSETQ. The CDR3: CASSLAGHTEAFF. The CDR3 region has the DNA TGCGCCAGCAGCTTGGCTGGGCACACTGAAGCTTTCTTT.

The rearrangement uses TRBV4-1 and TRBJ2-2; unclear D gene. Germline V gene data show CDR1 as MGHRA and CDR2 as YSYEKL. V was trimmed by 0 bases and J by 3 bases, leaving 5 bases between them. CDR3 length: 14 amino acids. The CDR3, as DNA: TGCGCCAGCAGCCAAGACGAGTACACCGGGGAGCTGTTTTTT. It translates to CASSQDEYTGELFF.

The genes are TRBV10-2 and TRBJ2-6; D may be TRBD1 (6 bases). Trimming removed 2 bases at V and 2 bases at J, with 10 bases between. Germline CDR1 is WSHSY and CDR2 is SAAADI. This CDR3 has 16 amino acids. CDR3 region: CASSENHRAGANVLTF. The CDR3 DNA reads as TGCGCCAGCAGTGAGAATCACAGGGCTGGGGCCAACGTCCTGACTTTC.

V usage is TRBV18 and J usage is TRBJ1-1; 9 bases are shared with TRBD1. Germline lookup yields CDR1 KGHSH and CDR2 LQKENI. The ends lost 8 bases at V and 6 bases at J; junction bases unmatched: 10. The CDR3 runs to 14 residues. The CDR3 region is CASRTGGFGAEAFF. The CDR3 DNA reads TGTGCCAGCCGAACAGGGGGCTTTGGTGCTGAAGCTTTCTTT.